Shown below are 26 T cell receptor beta chains from a single sample sequenced in a study of cytomegalovirus exposure and HLA in healthy donors. Vbeta (60) and Jbeta (13) primers were used in the PCR. Profiling relied on immunoSEQ multiplex PCR, and the TCRdb table lists in-frame clones only, not all of them. The sample consists of approximately 210,000 clones, 65% to 80% of them appearing once. Sequences were obtained from PBMCs. The receptors originated from a woman aged 40 to 55 in good health and CMV-seronegative.

V usage is TRBV19 and J usage is TRBJ2-1; 7 bases are a match to TRBD2. The germline CDR1 and CDR2 sequences are LNHDA and SQIVND (reference sequence). J gave up 0 bases and V 4 bases, and 3 bases lay outside the gene matches. This CDR3 region has 15 residues. CDR3 loop: CASSTSGSSYNEQFF. The CDR3 nucleotides read TGTGCCAGTAGTACTAGCGGAAGCTCCTACAATGAGCAGTTCTTC.

This chain links TRBV5-1 with TRBJ1-1, with a weak D call TRBD1 (5 bases). Trimming shortened V by 0 bases and J by 5 bases, and 11 bases separated the two germline ends. The V gene's germline CDR1 is SGHRS and CDR2 YFSETQ. The CDR3 contains 14 residues. In nucleotides, the CDR3 is TGCGCCAGCAGCTTGGAGGTGGGGGGGACTGAAGCTTTCTTT. Protein: CASSLEVGGTEAFF.

This sequence joins TRBV5-4 and TRBJ1-4, with D possibly TRBD1 on 6 matching bases. CDR1 and CDR2 (germline): SGHNT, YYREEE (reference sequence). The CDR3 loop spans 16 amino acids. The V end was cut by 0 bases, the J end by 3 bases, with 12 bases between. CDR3 in DNA: TGTGCCAGCAGCTTGGGAGAAGGGACACCTAATGAAAAACTGTTTTTT. Protein product: CASSLGEGTPNEKLFF.

This chain uses TRBV19 with TRBJ2-3; the match to TRBD2 covers 11 bases. V shed 5 bases, J shed 6 bases, and the junction held 7 bases outside the gene matches. The CDR3 contains 15 residues. From germline, CDR1 is LNHDA and CDR2 SQIVND (reference sequence). CDR3: CASSPLAGDEDTQYF. The DNA of the CDR3 is TGTGCCAGTAGTCCACTAGCGGGAGATGAGGATACGCAGTATTTT. Filled out from reference TRBV19 and TRBJ2-3, the complete variable domain reads DGGITQSPKYLFRKEGQNVTLSCEQNLNHDAMYWYRQDPGQGLRLIYYSQIVNDFQKGDIAEGYSVSREKKESFPLTVTSAQKNPTAFYLCASSPLAGDEDTQYFGPGTRLTVL.

The rearrangement links TRBV7-9 to TRBJ2-3, with 11 positions matching TRBD2. V shed 5 bases, J shed 4 bases, and the junction held 2 bases outside the gene matches. CDR3 length equals 14 residues. Germline V gene lookup returns CDR1 SEHNR and CDR2 FQNEAQ (reference sequence). The CDR3 loop reads CASSPGLAADTQYF. As DNA, the CDR3 is TGTGCCAGCAGCCCGGGACTAGCGGCAGATACGCAGTATTTT.

The chain couples TRBV29-1 to TRBJ2-1; TRBD2 might be the D (5 bases). This CDR3 is built from 14 residues. Germline V gene data show CDR1 as SQVTM and CDR2 as ANQGSEA. Trimming left V 1 base short and J 7 bases short, with 14 bases between. DNA for the CDR3: TGCAGCGTTGAAGGGGTAGGGCGGGCGAATGAGCAGTTCTTC. Translating it yields CSVEGVGRANEQFF.

The chain couples TRBV4-1 to TRBJ1-1; D possibly corresponds to TRBD1 (6 bases). The CDR3 is 18 amino acids. Per the germline V gene, CDR1 is MGHRA and CDR2 is YSYEKL. V gave up 4 bases and J gave up 1 base, with 22 bases separating them. The chain's CDR3 is CASSLSADFGQQNTEAFF. CDR3 bases: TGCGCCAGCAGCCTCTCGGCGGACTTCGGACAGCAGAACACTGAAGCTTTCTTT.

On this clone: One end of the junction is discordant with germline, which a read error may explain. CDR3 coding DNA: TGTGCCAGCAGCCCGGTGGGAGCAGCCTACAATGAGCAGCTCTTC. This gives the protein CASSPVGAAYNEQLF. The chain uses TRBV7-3 and TRBJ2-1, with D maybe TRBD2 (5 bases). The germline CDR1 and CDR2 sequences are SGHTA and FQGTGA. This CDR3 is built from 15 residues.

A word on this clone: Its ends do not fully match the called genes, so a read error is possible. The chain couples TRBV7-7 to TRBJ1-4; D possibly corresponds to TRBD1 (5 bases). The CDR3 contains 16 residues. Per the germline V gene, CDR1 is SSHAT and CDR2 is FNYEAQ (reference sequence). The CDR3, as DNA: TGTGCTAGCAGCTTAGGGGCTTCCGGAACTAATGAAAAACTGTTTTTT. This sequence encodes CASSLGASGTNEKLFF. Based on the CDR3 plus reference TRBV7-7 and TRBJ1-4, the full variable domain is GAGVSQSPRYKVTKRGQDVTLRCDPISSHATLYWYQQALGQGPEFLTYFNYEAQPDKSGLPSDRFSAERPEGSISTLTIQRTEQRDSAMYRCASSLGASGTNEKLFFGSGTQLSVL.

The sample holds one count of this clone. The chain links TRBV9 to TRBJ2-1, with 9 bases that match TRBD2. The J segment lost 3 bases and the V segment lost 0 bases, leaving 4 bases of the junction unmatched. Germline V CDR1 and CDR2: SGDLS, YYNGEE. CDR3 length: 16 residues. DNA of the CDR3: TGTGCCAGCAGCGTAGGGGCGGGAGGGGGCTACAATGAGCAGTTCTTC. Translation gives CASSVGAGGGYNEQFF.

The chain carries TRBV7-6 and TRBJ1-5; TRBD1 aligns across 8 bases. The germline V gene encodes CDR1 SGHVS and CDR2 FNYEAQ. The CDR3 runs to 15 residues. V shed 1 base and J 9 bases; nucleotides not matched to a gene: 8. The CDR3, as DNA: TGTGCCAGCAGCTTAGAAGGCAGGGGGCAGTGGCCCCAGCATTTT. Amino acids: CASSLEGRGQWPQHF.

This sequence joins TRBV11-3 and TRBJ2-3, with D maybe TRBD2 (5 bases). V shed 7 bases and J shed 5 bases, with 19 bases lying between them. The CDR3 loop spans 15 amino acids. Germline assignment: CDR1 SGHNT and CDR2 YENEEA. The CDR3 region is CASTSKTRFEDTQYF. The DNA for the CDR3 is TGTGCCAGCACCTCAAAAACTAGGTTCGAAGATACGCAGTATTTT.

A single count supports this clone. This chain joins TRBV5-1 and TRBJ1-5; D is ambiguous. Germline V CDR1 and CDR2: SGHRS, YFSETQ. Trimming shortened V by 2 bases and J by 3 bases, and 9 bases separated the two germline ends. The CDR3 runs to 14 residues. The CDR3 DNA reads TGCGCCAGCAGCTTACCAGTCCACAATCAGCCCCAGCATTTT. Residues: CASSLPVHNQPQHF.

This clone was found a few times. The same CDR3 also results from other DNA sequences found in this sample. The V call is TRBV5-1, the J call TRBJ2-1; a weak D match, TRBD1 (5 bases). Germline CDR1 and CDR2: SGHRS and YFSETQ. The V gene lost 2 bases and the J gene lost 1 base, with 10 bases spanning the gap. The CDR3 extends over 15 amino acids. The CDR3 DNA follows: TGCGCCAGCAGCTTAGGGCAGGGTTCCTACAATGAGCAGTTCTTC. This sequence encodes CASSLGQGSYNEQFF.

This clone has more than one count but fewer than ten. The chain couples TRBV5-4 to TRBJ1-1; 7 bases are shared with TRBD1. The CDR3 spans 14 residues. V dropped 5 bases and J dropped 4; count of bases not matched to a gene: 8. Germline loops: CDR1 SGHNT, CDR2 YYREEE (reference sequence). The CDR3 region is CASSTPTGSTEAFF. As DNA, the CDR3 is TGTGCCAGCAGTACCCCGACAGGGTCCACTGAAGCTTTCTTT.

The chain uses TRBV19 and TRBJ1-2, with TRBD1 matching 9 bases. Germline V gives CDR1 LNHDA, CDR2 SQIVND (reference sequence). V lost 5 bases and J lost 3; bases outside the gene matches: 13. This CDR3 has 17 residues. The CDR3 sequence: CASSSNFVDRGDYGYTF. The DNA for the CDR3 is TGTGCCAGTAGTTCCAATTTTGTGGACAGGGGCGACTATGGCTACACCTTC.

This clone was seen more than once but under ten times. The chain couples TRBV27 to TRBJ2-1, with D possibly being TRBD1 (6 bases). Germline loops: CDR1 MNHEY, CDR2 SMNVEV (reference sequence). V lost 4 bases, J lost 4 bases, and 11 bases lay in between. The CDR3 runs 14 residues. The CDR3 loop is CASSSEDRYNEQFF. CDR3 DNA: TGTGCCAGCAGTTCAGAGGACAGATACAATGAGCAGTTCTTC.

This chain uses TRBV7-3 with TRBJ2-3; 9 bases agree with TRBD1. The CDR3 is made up of 15 amino acids. V trimming: 5 bases; J trimming: 6 bases; junction bases outside the gene matches: 9. CDR1 is SGHTA and CDR2 is FQGTGA in the germline V gene. CDR3 in amino acids: CASSLTGQGLDTQYF. The CDR3 nucleotides are TGTGCCAGCAGCCTCACCGGACAGGGGCTGGATACGCAGTATTTT. Complete variable domain (other parts from reference TRBV7-3 and TRBJ2-3): GAGVSQTPSNKVTEKGKYVELRCDPISGHTALYWYRQSLGQGPEFLIYFQGTGAADDSGLPNDRFFAVRPEGSVSTLKIQRTERGDSAVYLCASSLTGQGLDTQYFGPGTRLTVL.

The chain uses TRBV7-3 and TRBJ2-1; TRBD2 agrees at 9 bases. J lost 7 bases, V lost 5 bases, and 6 bases had no gene match. The CDR3 has 14 amino acids. Germline assignment: CDR1 SGHTA and CDR2 FQGTGA. The CDR3 spells CASSLGTSRNEQFF. Written as DNA, the CDR3 is TGTGCCAGCAGCCTAGGGACTAGCAGAAATGAGCAGTTCTTC.

CDR3 nucleotide sequence: TGCGCCAGCAGCTTGGTCCTAGCGGGAGGGCCGTCGGATGAGCAGTTCTTC. It translates to CASSLVLAGGPSDEQFF. The chain links TRBV5-1 to TRBJ2-1, with 12 bases fitting TRBD2. The germline gives CDR1 SGHRS, CDR2 YFSETQ. With 0 bases clipped from V and 8 bases from J, the junction kept 9 bases outside the gene matches. CDR3 size: 17 residues.

This clone was detected a few times. CDR3 region: CASRGGNEQFF. The CDR3 bases are TGTGCCAGCAGGGGGGGAAATGAGCAGTTCTTC. The chain carries TRBV7-9 and TRBJ2-1, with D possibly TRBD2 on 6 matching bases. The CDR3 length is 11 residues. The V and J ends lost 6 bases and 7 bases respectively, with 7 bases between them. From germline, CDR1 is SEHNR and CDR2 FQNEAQ (reference sequence).

This CDR3 is CASSLVISGANVLTF. The CDR3 DNA is TGTGCCAGCAGCTTGGTAATCTCGGGGGCCAACGTCCTGACTTTC. The chain couples TRBV5-8 to TRBJ2-6; unclear D gene. Germline loops: CDR1 SGHTS, CDR2 YDEGEE. V lost 0 bases and J lost 4, with 8 bases in between. The CDR3 is 15 residues long.

The rearrangement joins TRBV5-1 to TRBJ1-1, with D maybe TRBD1 (5 bases). Per germline, CDR1 SGHRS and CDR2 YFSETQ. The V end lost 2 bases, the J end lost 0 bases, and 20 bases lay between the germline ends. The CDR3 is 18 amino acids. CDR3 in DNA: TGCGCCAGCAGCTTAAGGAAAGGAGCAGGGTTATTGAACACTGAAGCTTTCTTT. It codes for CASSLRKGAGLLNTEAFF.

This clone has more than one count but fewer than ten. This sequence joins TRBV2 and TRBJ1-2; TRBD1 is a possible D gene (6 bases). The CDR3 length is 14 residues. V was clipped by 3 bases and J by 6 bases, with 14 bases between them. Germline V lookup: CDR1 SNHLY, CDR2 FYNNEI. CDR3 region: CASSDTAYRDGYTF. In nucleotides, the CDR3 is TGTGCCAGCAGTGATACCGCCTACAGGGATGGCTACACCTTC. Based on the CDR3 plus reference TRBV2 and TRBJ1-2, the full variable domain is EPEVTQTPSHQVTQMGQEVILRCVPISNHLYFYWYRQILGQKVEFLVSFYNNEISEKSEIFDDQFSVERPDGSNFTLKIRSTKLEDSAMYFCASSDTAYRDGYTFGSGTRLTVV.

This clone was seen a single time. The rearrangement uses TRBV6-5 and TRBJ2-7, with D tentatively TRBD2 (5 bases). The V gene lost 2 bases and the J gene lost 5 bases, with 16 bases spanning the gap. CDR1 and CDR2 (germline): MNHEY, SVGAGI. CDR3 length equals 15 residues. CDR3 residues: CASSYPLDLGNEQYF. CDR3 DNA: TGTGCCAGCAGTTACCCGCTAGATCTCGGGAACGAGCAGTACTTC.

The chain combines TRBV11-2 with TRBJ2-5; 7 bases map to TRBD2. CDR1 is SGHAT, CDR2 FQNNGV, per germline. The CDR3 consists of 17 residues. After removal of 1 base from V and 3 bases from J, the junction contained 11 bases not matched to a gene. CDR3 bases: TGTGCCAGCAGCTTAGTTAGTCCGAGGGGACTAAAAGAGACCCAGTACTTC. Translated, it gives CASSLVSPRGLKETQYF. Variable domain in full (rest from reference TRBV11-2 and TRBJ2-5): EAGVAQSPRYKIIEKRQSVAFWCNPISGHATLYWYQQILGQGPKLLIQFQNNGVVDDSQLPKDRFSAERLKGVDSTLKIQPAKLEDSAVYLCASSLVSPRGLKETQYFGPGTRLLVL.